Each of the 8 T cell receptor beta chains below was sequenced from the same sample in a study of human T cells and chemical hapten exposure. TCRdb re-derived calls from the RACE reads in MiXCR, one entry per CDR3 protein. The table shows approximately 80,000 distinct CDR3 sequences, with about 10% occurring only once. The time point: patch test 2, 6 weeks after DPC sensitization. Treatment specified: therapeutic diphenylcyclopropenone sensitization with weekly scalp DPC. The input for sequencing was whole blood, taken in connection with sensitization to the hapten diphenylcyclopropenone (DPC). The receptors derive from a woman aged 30 to 39 with alopecia areata. Some clones in this sample may be carry-over from other donors' samples.

The sample holds many counts of this clonotype. This chain connects TRBV7-2 to TRBJ2-1, with 9 bases identical to TRBD1. V shed 4 bases, J shed 6 bases, and the junction held 1 base outside the gene matches. Germline values: CDR1 SGHTA, CDR2 FQGNSA. The CDR3 spans 13 residues. In DNA, the CDR3 is TGTGCCAGCAGCTCGACAGGGGGCAATGAGCAGTTCTTC. Translated: CASSSTGGNEQFF.

This clonotype has more than one count but fewer than ten. The V and J genes are TRBV20-1 and TRBJ2-3, with TRBD2 identical over 12 bases. CDR3 length: 17 amino acids. V lost 2 bases, J lost 2 bases, and 8 bases stayed unmatched. Germline assignment: CDR1 DFQATT and CDR2 SNEGSKA (reference sequence). The CDR3 protein is CSARSPGTSGYTDTQYF. The CDR3 DNA sequence: TGCAGTGCTAGATCCCCCGGGACTAGCGGGTACACAGATACGCAGTATTTT.

This clonotype has only a few counts. V usage is TRBV27 and J usage is TRBJ2-7; no clear D gene. Germline V gene data show CDR1 as MNHEY and CDR2 as SMNVEV (reference sequence). The ends were cut back, 6 bases at V and 5 bases at J, with 14 bases in the middle. CDR3 size: 13 residues. The CDR3 loop reads CASRAAASNEQYF. CDR3 nucleotides: TGTGCCAGCAGGGCGGCCGCTTCCAACGAGCAGTACTTC.

This clonotype came up many times. J is TRBJ1-4 and V is TRBV29-1, with 9 bases lining up with TRBD1. V lost 6 bases, J lost 6 bases, and 5 bases stayed unmatched. The CDR3 has 13 residues. Germline CDR1 and CDR2: SQVTM and ANQGSEA. This chain's CDR3 is CSVLGQGDEKLFF. CDR3 DNA: TGCAGCGTGCTGGGACAGGGTGATGAAAAACTGTTTTTT.

This clonotype has a count of ten or more. The V and J genes are TRBV29-1 and TRBJ1-5; D is uncertain. The CDR3 loop spans 13 amino acids. Germline-derived CDR1 and CDR2 are SQVTM and ANQGSEA. Between the trimmed V and J ends, which lost 2 bases and 7 bases, there was a span of 12 bases. The CDR3 is CSVEYHTGQPQHF. CDR3 nucleotide sequence: TGCAGCGTTGAATATCACACCGGGCAGCCCCAGCATTTT.

This clonotype was counted many times. The rearrangement uses TRBV27 and TRBJ1-5; 8 bases line up with TRBD1. CDR1 is MNHEY, CDR2 SMNVEV, per germline (reference sequence). The CDR3 is made up of 19 amino acids. The J segment lost 0 bases and the V segment lost 5 bases, leaving 15 bases of the junction unmatched. CDR3 sequence reads: CASSLGAETGGVSNQPQHF. The CDR3 coding sequence is TGTGCCAGCAGTCTTGGAGCCGAAACAGGGGGTGTTAGCAATCAGCCCCAGCATTTT.

The genes are TRBV27 and TRBJ2-1, with 9 bases lining up with TRBD1. Trimming removed 3 bases from V and 10 bases from J; junction bases left unmatched: 10. Germline values: CDR1 MNHEY, CDR2 SMNVEV (reference sequence). This CDR3 contains 15 residues. The CDR3: CASSLAGQGNREQFF. As DNA, the CDR3 is TGTGCCAGCAGTTTGGCGGGACAGGGAAATCGGGAGCAGTTCTTC.

There are many counts of this clonotype. The V and J genes are TRBV3-1 and TRBJ2-7, with D hard to call. CDR3 length: 15 residues. V dropped 0 bases and J dropped 2 bases, with 11 bases sitting between them. Per germline, CDR1 LGHDT and CDR2 YNNKEL (reference sequence). CDR3 loop: CASSQDPRATYEQYF. The CDR3 nucleotides read TGTGCCAGCAGCCAAGATCCCCGGGCTACCTACGAGCAGTACTTC.